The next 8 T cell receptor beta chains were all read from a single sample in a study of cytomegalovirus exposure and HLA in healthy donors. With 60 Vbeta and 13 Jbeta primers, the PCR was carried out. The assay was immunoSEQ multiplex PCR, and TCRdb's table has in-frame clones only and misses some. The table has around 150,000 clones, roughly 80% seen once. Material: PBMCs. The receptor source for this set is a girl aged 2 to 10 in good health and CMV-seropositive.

DNA of the CDR3: TGCGCCAGCAGCCAAGATAGGAGGGCCGGGGGTGAGCAGTTCTTC. Amino acid sequence: CASSQDRRAGGEQFF. The genes are TRBV4-1 and TRBJ2-1; D might be TRBD2 (6 bases). The germline V and J ends were trimmed by 0 bases and 9 bases, with 15 bases remaining between them. Looked up from germline, CDR1 is MGHRA and CDR2 is YSYEKL. The CDR3 extends over 15 amino acids.

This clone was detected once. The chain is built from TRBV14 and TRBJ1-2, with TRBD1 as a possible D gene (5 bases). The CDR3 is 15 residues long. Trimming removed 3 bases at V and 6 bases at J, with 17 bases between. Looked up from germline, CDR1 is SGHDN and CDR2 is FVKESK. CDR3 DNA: TGTGCCAGCAGCCACACCCGCTGGCCGGGGGATGGCTACACCTTC. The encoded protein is CASSHTRWPGDGYTF.

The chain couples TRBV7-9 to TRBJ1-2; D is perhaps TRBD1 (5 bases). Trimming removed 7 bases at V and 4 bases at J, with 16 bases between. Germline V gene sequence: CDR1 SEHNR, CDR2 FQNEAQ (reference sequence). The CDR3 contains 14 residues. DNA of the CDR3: TGTGCCAGCACCCGGGAGGGGAATAGCTATGGCTACACCTTC. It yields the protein CASTREGNSYGYTF.

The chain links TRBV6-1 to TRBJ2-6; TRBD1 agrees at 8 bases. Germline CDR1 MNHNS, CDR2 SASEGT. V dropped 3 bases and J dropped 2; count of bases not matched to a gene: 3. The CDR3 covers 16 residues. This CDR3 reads CASSERTGTGANVLTF. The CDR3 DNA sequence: TGTGCCAGCAGTGAGAGGACAGGGACTGGGGCCAACGTCCTGACTTTC.

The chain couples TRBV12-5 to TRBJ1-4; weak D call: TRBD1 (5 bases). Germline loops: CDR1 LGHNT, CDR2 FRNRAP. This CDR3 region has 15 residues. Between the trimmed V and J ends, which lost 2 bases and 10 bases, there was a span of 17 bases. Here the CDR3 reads CASGLPLGGRAKLFF. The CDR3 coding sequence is TGTGCTAGTGGTTTGCCCTTGGGGGGGAGAGCAAAACTGTTTTTT.

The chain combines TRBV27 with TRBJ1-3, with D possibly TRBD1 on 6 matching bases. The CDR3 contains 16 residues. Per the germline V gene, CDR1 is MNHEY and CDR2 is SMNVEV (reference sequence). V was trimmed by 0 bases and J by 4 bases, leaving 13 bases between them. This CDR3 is CASSLSLTGSGNTIYF. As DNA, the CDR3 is TGTGCCAGCAGTTTATCCCTCACAGGGTCCGGAAACACCATATATTTT.

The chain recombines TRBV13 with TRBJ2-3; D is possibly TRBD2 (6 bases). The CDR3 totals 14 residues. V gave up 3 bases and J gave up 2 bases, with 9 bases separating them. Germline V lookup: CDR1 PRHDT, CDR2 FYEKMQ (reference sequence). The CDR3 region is CASSLGRDTDTQYF. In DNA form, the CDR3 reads TGTGCCAGCAGCTTGGGGCGGGACACAGATACGCAGTATTTT.

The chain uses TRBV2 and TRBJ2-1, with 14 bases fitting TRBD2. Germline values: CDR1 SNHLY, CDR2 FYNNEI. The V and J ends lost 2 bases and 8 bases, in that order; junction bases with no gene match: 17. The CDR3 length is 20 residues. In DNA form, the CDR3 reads TGTGCCAGCAGTGAATATGTATCGAAGGGACTAGCGGGAGTCCTGGATGAGCAGTTCTTC. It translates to CASSEYVSKGLAGVLDEQFF. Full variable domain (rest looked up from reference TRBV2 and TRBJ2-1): EPEVTQTPSHQVTQMGQEVILRCVPISNHLYFYWYRQILGQKVEFLVSFYNNEISEKSEIFDDQFSVERPDGSNFTLKIRSTKLEDSAMYFCASSEYVSKGLAGVLDEQFFGPGTRLTVL.